This T cell receptor (beta chain) was sequenced during a study of shared clonotypes between healthy human individuals. Study-wide results and limits: Non-shared clonotypes had lower generation probabilities than clonotypes shared by all four sorted-subset donors.

About this clone: Its antigen is unknown.

Measured with immunoSEQ multiplex PCR; TCRdb has only the in-frame clones, and not every one. This table has some 350,000 clones, about 74% appearing once. Sequenced material: memory CD4+ T cells sorted from blood. As to subset: CD45RA-negative fraction. This receptor was taken from a man aged 25-45 years in good health.

The chain's CDR3 is CASSLEQGSTGELFF. The CDR3 bases are TGTGCCAGCAGCTTGGAACAGGGATCGACCGGGGAGCTGTTTTTT. This chain joins TRBV5-6 and TRBJ2-2, with a possible D match to TRBD1 (6 bases). The CDR3 has 15 residues. The V gene lost 0 bases and the J gene lost 5 bases, with 11 bases spanning the gap. Germline-derived CDR1 and CDR2 are SGHDT and YYEEEE.